This is a list of T cell receptor beta chains from one sample in a study of cytomegalovirus exposure and HLA in healthy donors. Assay used: immunoSEQ multiplex PCR; TCRdb lists only in-frame clones, some missing. The profile shows more than 100,000 clones, roughly 78% of them singletons. Material for sequencing was PBMCs. The source is a man aged 50-59 years in good health and CMV-seropositive. Both conserved end residues are part of each CDR3. The D gene is left open where the match is weak. Clone sizes are given selectively: once, few, many, or a class where the clone is expanded.

d_call clone_size j_call v_call cdr3_nt cdr3_aa
TRBD1 - TRBJ1-2 TRBV4-1 TGCGCCAGCAGCCAGCCACAGGGGGCCACCTATGGCTACACCTTC CASSQPQGATYGYTF
TRBD1 few TRBJ1-3 TRBV6-6 TGTGCCAGCAAGGACAGGGGGACTAGATCTGGAAACACCATATATTTT CASKDRGTRSGNTIYF
TRBD2 - TRBJ2-2 TRBV5-1 TGCGCCAGCAGCTTGGTTGCGGGAGGCACCGGGGAGCTGTTTTTT CASSLVAGGTGELFF
TRBD1 few TRBJ1-1 TRBV4-3 TGCGCCAGCAGCCAACGTCGCGGGGGACAGGCGCCATCCGAAGCTTTCTTT CASSQRRGGQAPSEAFF
- - TRBJ2-5 TRBV12-5 TGTGCTAGTGGTTCATCGGGGAAAGAGACCCAGTACTTC CASGSSGKETQYF
TRBD1 - TRBJ1-6 TRBV2 TGTGCCAGCAGTGGCCGACAGGGGGCGCATTCACCCCTCCACTTT CASSGRQGAHSPLHF
TRBD1 - TRBJ1-5 TRBV4-1 TGCGCCAGCAGCCAGGGACAGGGGACTCAGCCCCAGCATTTT CASSQGQGTQPQHF
- - TRBJ2-3 TRBV12-5 TGTGCTAGTGGTTTGGTACTAAGGGGGAGCACAGATACGCAGTATTTT CASGLVLRGSTDTQYF
TRBD1 - TRBJ1-5 TRBV5-5 TGTGCCAGCAGCTGGGACAGGGGGACTACCCAGCCCCAGCATTTT CASSWDRGTTQPQHF
- few TRBJ2-1 TRBV7-8 TGTGCCAGCAGCTTAGTGGACAGTTTCGAGCAGTTCTTC CASSLVDSFEQFF
TRBD1 - TRBJ1-2 TRBV4-2 TGTGCCAGCAGCCAACGGGACAGGGACTATGGCTACACCTTC CASSQRDRDYGYTF
- - TRBJ2-1 TRBV29-1 TGCAGCGTGGCGGGGCCCTACAATGAGCAGTTCTTC CSVAGPYNEQFF
TRBD1 - TRBJ2-7 TRBV18 TGTGCCAGCTCACGCGAACCGGGACAGGCCTACGAGCAGTACTTC CASSREPGQAYEQYF
TRBD1 once TRBJ2-2 TRBV7-7 TGTGCTAGCAGCTTAGCGGGACAGGGGGCTGCCGGGGAGCTGTTTTTT CASSLAGQGAAGELFF
- - TRBJ2-7 TRBV7-2 TGTGCCAGCAGCCCTTCCCTGACTCTCAGCTCCTACGAGCAGTACTTC CASSPSLTLSSYEQYF
- - TRBJ1-5 TRBV7-9 TGTGCCAGCAGCTTAGACAGGGTGAAGCAGCCCCAGCATTTT CASSLDRVKQPQHF
- - TRBJ1-1 TRBV28 TGTGCCAGCAGATCGGGGTTCCGAGCTTTCTTT CASRSGFRAFF
- few TRBJ2-4 TRBV11-3 TGTGCCAGCAGCCCAGCGATGAGGTCACCAACGAACATTCAGTACTTC CASSPAMRSPTNIQYF